These T cell receptor beta chains were read from a single sample in a study of OX40 agonist ivuxolimab in advanced cancers. Profiling relied on immunoSEQ multiplex PCR, and the TCRdb table lists in-frame clones only, not all of them. The data contain approximately 60,000 clones, about 89% of them seen just once; the ten biggest clones take up approximately 5.2%. The input for sequencing was CD4+ or CD8+ T cells sorted from blood, taken in a trial of the OX40 agonist ivuxolimab. These receptors were collected from an adult with an advanced solid tumor such as melanoma, head and neck, liver or kidney cancer. Both conserved end residues are part of each CDR3. D genes are given only for firm matches. Clone size is not always given. Where it is, it says once, few, many or a class for expanded clones.

J | size | V | D | CDR3 | DNA
TRBJ2-7 | - | TRBV19 | - | CASSWGRGDEQYF | TGTGCCAGTAGTTGGGGACGGGGCGACGAGCAGTACTTC
TRBJ2-6 | - | TRBV7-9 | TRBD1 | CASSFGQGMSGANVLTF | TGTGCCAGCAGCTTCGGACAGGGTATGTCTGGGGCCAACGTCCTGACTTTC
TRBJ1-2 | - | TRBV6-1 | - | CASSEPLDMSYGYTF | TGTGCCAGCAGTGAACCCCTGGATATGAGCTATGGCTACACCTTC
TRBJ2-1 | - | TRBV19 | - | CASSIEGLGQIYNEQFF | TGTGCCAGTAGTATAGAAGGCCTAGGTCAGATTTACAATGAGCAGTTCTTC
TRBJ2-7 | once | TRBV28 | - | CASGGGHSYEQYF | TGTGCCAGCGGGGGCGGTCATTCCTACGAGCAGTACTTC
TRBJ1-2 | - | TRBV28 | TRBD1 | CASSAPPGQGYGYTF | TGTGCCAGCAGTGCCCCCCCGGGACAGGGCTATGGCTACACCTTC
TRBJ2-5 | - | TRBV21-1 | - | CASSKNPPGETQYF | TGTGCCAGCAGCAAAAACCCCCCGGGAGAGACCCAGTACTTC
TRBJ2-2 | - | TRBV19 | - | CASSIMGGPGELFF | TGTGCCAGTAGTATAATGGGGGGACCCGGGGAGCTGTTTTTT
TRBJ2-1 | - | TRBV12-5 | TRBD2 | CASGQRETPYNEQFF | TGTGCTAGTGGCCAGCGGGAGACCCCCTACAATGAGCAGTTCTTC
TRBJ1-2 | - | TRBV9 | - | CASSVDQGTGYTF | TGTGCCAGCAGCGTAGACCAGGGGACTGGCTACACCTTC
TRBJ2-7 | - | TRBV6-5 | - | CASSYGGIYGQYF | TGTGCCAGCAGTTACGGGGGAATCTACGGGCAGTACTTC
TRBJ2-7 | - | TRBV11-2 | TRBD1 | CASSLDRGPYEQYF | TGTGCCAGCAGCTTGGACAGGGGGCCTTACGAGCAGTACTTC
TRBJ2-5 | - | TRBV25-1 | TRBD2 | CASSVGLAAFQETQYF | TGTGCCAGCAGTGTAGGACTAGCGGCTTTCCAAGAGACCCAGTACTTC
TRBJ1-2 | - | TRBV28 | - | CASSLPDRTVYGYTF | TGTGCCAGCAGTTTACCCGACAGGACGGTCTATGGCTACACCTTC
TRBJ2-7 | - | TRBV5-1 | - | CASSPEGPADEQYF | TGCGCCAGCAGCCCTGAAGGCCCGGCGGACGAGCAGTACTTC
TRBJ2-7 | - | TRBV29-1 | TRBD2 | CSVVTREGTSGRYEQYF | TGCAGCGTCGTTACCCGGGAAGGGACTAGCGGGAGGTACGAGCAGTACTTC
TRBJ2-1 | - | TRBV7-8 | TRBD2 | CASSILSGRVNNEQFF | TGTGCCAGCAGCATCCTTAGCGGGAGAGTCAACAATGAGCAGTTCTTC
TRBJ1-1 | - | TRBV19 | - | CASRSLSRAEAFF | TGTGCCAGTAGAAGCTTATCAAGGGCTGAAGCTTTCTTT
TRBJ1-2 | - | TRBV5-4 | TRBD1 | CASSLEDRVYGYTF | TGTGCCAGCAGCTTGGAGGACAGGGTATATGGCTACACCTTC
TRBJ2-7 | - | TRBV11-2 | - | CASSLDERILYEQYF | TGTGCCAGCAGCTTAGATGAACGGATTCTCTACGAGCAGTACTTC
TRBJ2-7 | - | TRBV27 | - | CASSLSGINPYEQYF | TGTGCCAGCAGTTTATCGGGAATCAACCCCTACGAGCAGTACTTC
TRBJ2-7 | - | TRBV7-3 | - | CASSPAPSYEQYF | TGTGCCAGCAGCCCCGCTCCCTCCTACGAGCAGTACTTC
TRBJ1-5 | - | TRBV27 | TRBD1 | CASKDRISNQPQHF | TGTGCCAGCAAGGACAGGATTAGCAATCAGCCCCAGCATTTT
TRBJ2-7 | - | TRBV4-1 | - | CASSQASYYEQYF | TGCGCCAGCAGCCAAGCCAGTTATTACGAGCAGTACTTC
TRBJ1-3 | - | TRBV28 | - | CASSTRGGKAGNTIYF | TGTGCCAGCAGTACCCGCGGGGGCAAGGCTGGAAACACCATATATTTT
TRBJ2-7 | - | TRBV11-3 | TRBD2 | CASSKTGTRPTF | TGTGCCAGCAGTAAAACCGGGACTAGGCCGACCTTC
TRBJ2-3 | - | TRBV7-9 | TRBD1 | CASSLAQGNTDTQYF | TGTGCCAGCAGCTTAGCACAGGGGAACACAGATACGCAGTATTTT
TRBJ2-7 | - | TRBV28 | - | CASNTRVPSYEQYF | TGTGCCAGCAATACCAGGGTACCCTCCTACGAGCAGTACTTC
TRBJ1-2 | - | TRBV10-3 | TRBD1 | CAISNRQGPVSYGYTF | TGTGCCATCAGTAACCGACAGGGGCCTGTCTCCTATGGCTACACCTTC
TRBJ2-1 | - | TRBV19 | TRBD1 | CASSSGWDRNNEQFF | TGTGCCAGTAGTTCCGGGTGGGACAGAAACAATGAGCAGTTCTTC
TRBJ2-3 | - | TRBV12-5 | TRBD2 | CASGLVIAGAGDTQYF | TGTGCTAGTGGTTTGGTAATAGCGGGAGCAGGAGATACGCAGTATTTT
TRBJ2-7 | few | TRBV5-1 | TRBD1 | CASSSGDRVSYEQYF | TGCGCCAGCAGCTCCGGGGACAGAGTAAGTTACGAGCAGTACTTC
TRBJ2-7 | - | TRBV11-2 | - | CASSLFGGAYEQYF | TGTGCCAGCAGCTTATTTGGCGGAGCCTACGAGCAGTACTTC
TRBJ2-5 | - | TRBV5-1 | - | CASSLLSETQYF | TGCGCCAGCAGCTTGCTTAGTGAGACCCAGTACTTC
TRBJ2-5 | - | TRBV28 | - | CASSPSFGRGETQYF | TGTGCCAGCAGTCCGTCCTTTGGCAGGGGAGAGACCCAGTACTTC
TRBJ1-5 | - | TRBV7-2 | - | CASSSSRGAIQPQHF | TGTGCCAGCAGCTCCTCGAGGGGCGCAATCCAGCCCCAGCATTTT
TRBJ2-1 | - | TRBV6-4 | TRBD2 | CASSDYGGRVHNEQFF | TGTGCCAGCAGTGACTACGGCGGGAGGGTACACAATGAGCAGTTCTTC
TRBJ1-5 | - | TRBV18 | - | CASSPPVQPQHF | TGTGCCAGCTCACCACCGGTTCAGCCCCAGCATTTT
TRBJ2-7 | - | TRBV5-1 | - | CASSSSQIGYEQYF | TGCGCCAGCAGCTCCTCTCAGATAGGCTACGAGCAGTACTTC
TRBJ2-7 | - | TRBV23-1 | - | CASSHPRDKQWYEQYF | TGCGCCAGCAGTCATCCCAGGGACAAGCAATGGTACGAGCAGTACTTC
TRBJ2-1 | - | TRBV28 | TRBD2 | CASSQLAGEPGEQFF | TGTGCCAGCAGTCAACTAGCGGGAGAGCCGGGGGAGCAGTTCTTC
TRBJ2-3 | - | TRBV11-2 | - | CASSLDRATDTQYF | TGTGCCAGCAGCTTAGATCGGGCCACAGATACGCAGTATTTT
TRBJ1-2 | - | TRBV18 | - | CASSPLDQGTYGYTF | TGTGCCAGCTCACCTCTGGACCAGGGGACCTATGGCTACACCTTC
TRBJ1-3 | - | TRBV30 | - | CAWSVKGAGNTIYF | TGTGCCTGGAGTGTAAAAGGGGCTGGAAACACCATATATTTT
TRBJ1-1 | - | TRBV2 | TRBD1 | CASSQKTGFKAFF | TGTGCCAGCAGTCAAAAGACAGGGTTTAAAGCTTTCTTT
TRBJ2-3 | - | TRBV5-1 | TRBD2 | CASSGSGSTQYF | TGCGCCAGCAGCGGTAGCGGGAGTACGCAGTATTTT
TRBJ2-3 | - | TRBV7-2 | - | CASSRGERGITDTQYF | TGTGCCAGCAGCCGAGGGGAGAGAGGCATCACAGATACGCAGTATTTT
TRBJ1-1 | few | TRBV6-4 | TRBD1 | CASSAQGGLEAFF | TGTGCCAGCAGTGCTCAGGGGGGTCTTGAAGCTTTCTTT
TRBJ1-2 | - | TRBV10-3 | - | CAISESTGAHGYTF | TGTGCCATCAGTGAGTCGACGGGGGCCCATGGCTACACCTTC
TRBJ1-1 | - | TRBV10-1 | - | CASSDRRNTEAFF | TGCGCCAGTAGCGACAGGAGGAACACTGAAGCTTTCTTT